Below, 6 T cell receptor beta chains from the same sample are listed, as sequenced in a study of T cell responses to AZD1222 COVID-19 vaccine. Here immunoSEQ multiplex PCR was the method, and the copy in TCRdb shows in-frame clones only, minus some. The sample carries approximately 130,000 clones, roughly 90% recorded once. The sequences come from peripheral blood, collected on day 0 of AZD1222 vaccination. The receptors shown here come from an adult in good health.

The chain recombines TRBV7-5 with TRBJ1-2. TRBV7-5 is assigned pseudogene status. This CDR3 is built from 14 residues. The CDR3 loop reads CVRSLVGEVDGYTF. The DNA for the CDR3 is TGTGTCAGAAGCTTAGTGGGGGAGGTGGATGGCTACACCTTC.

The chain recombines TRBV5-1 with TRBJ2-5, with D possibly matching TRBD2 (5 bases). CDR3 length equals 15 residues. Trimming stripped 4 bases from V and 4 bases from J, with 17 bases between. Germline assignment: CDR1 SGHRS and CDR2 YFSETQ. This CDR3 is CASSPTTREGETQYF. The CDR3 nucleotides are TGCGCCAGCAGCCCGACAACTCGCGAGGGAGAGACCCAGTACTTC.

The gene calls are TRBV7-2 and TRBJ1-1; TRBD1 aligns across 12 bases. Unmatched junction bases numbered 9, after V lost 5 bases and J lost 5 bases. The germline V gene has CDR1 SGHTA and CDR2 FQGNSA. The CDR3 consists of 16 residues. CDR3 residues: CASSTPGQGARTEAFF. DNA of the CDR3: TGTGCCAGCAGCACCCCGGGACAGGGGGCGAGGACTGAAGCTTTCTTT.

V and J are TRBV25-1 and TRBJ1-3, with D unclear. This CDR3 comprises 12 residues. Trimming stripped 5 bases from V and 4 bases from J, with 6 bases between. Germline CDR1 is MGHDK and CDR2 is SYGVNS. DNA for the CDR3: TGTGCCAGCAGTCCGCTAGGAAACACCATATATTTT. This gives the protein CASSPLGNTIYF.

J is TRBJ1-2 and V is TRBV9, with no clear D. The V and J ends lost 4 bases and 0 bases respectively, with 16 bases between them. This CDR3 has 16 residues. Germline V gives CDR1 SGDLS, CDR2 YYNGEE. CDR3 coding DNA: TGTGCCAGCAGCCCCATTGGAAGCTTAGCTAACTATGGCTACACCTTC. This encodes CASSPIGSLANYGYTF.

Turning to this clone: Other DNA sequences of this sample code for an identical CDR3. This rearrangement joins TRBV29-1 to TRBJ2-7; the match to TRBD1 covers 7 bases. The germline V gene encodes CDR1 SQVTM and CDR2 ANQGSEA. V trimming: 5 bases; J trimming: 5 bases; junction bases outside the gene matches: 3. The CDR3 loop spans 11 amino acids. The CDR3: CSVRQGDEQYF. The CDR3 DNA reads as TGCAGCGTTAGACAGGGTGACGAGCAGTACTTC.